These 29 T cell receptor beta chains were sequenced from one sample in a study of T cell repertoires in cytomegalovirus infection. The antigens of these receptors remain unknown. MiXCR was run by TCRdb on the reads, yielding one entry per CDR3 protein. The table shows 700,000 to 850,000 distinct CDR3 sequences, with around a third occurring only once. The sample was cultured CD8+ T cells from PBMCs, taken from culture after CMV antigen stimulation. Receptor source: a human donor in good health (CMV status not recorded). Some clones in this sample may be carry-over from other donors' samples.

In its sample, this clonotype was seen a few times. As DNA, the CDR3 is TGTGCCAGCAGTGGGACAGTGCGAAGCACAGATACGCAGTATTTT. It codes for CASSGTVRSTDTQYF. J is TRBJ2-3 and V is TRBV27; 7 nucleotides match TRBD1. Germline V gene data show CDR1 as MNHEY and CDR2 as SMNVEV (reference sequence). V lost 5 bases, J lost 0 bases, and 5 bases stayed unmatched. The CDR3 has 15 amino acids.

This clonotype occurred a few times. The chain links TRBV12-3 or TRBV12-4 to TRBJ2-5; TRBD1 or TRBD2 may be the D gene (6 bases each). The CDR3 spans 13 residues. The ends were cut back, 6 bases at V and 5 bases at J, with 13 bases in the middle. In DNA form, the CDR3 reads TGTGCCAGCAGGGGGGGCATTTTGGAGACCCAGTACTTC. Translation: CASRGGILETQYF.

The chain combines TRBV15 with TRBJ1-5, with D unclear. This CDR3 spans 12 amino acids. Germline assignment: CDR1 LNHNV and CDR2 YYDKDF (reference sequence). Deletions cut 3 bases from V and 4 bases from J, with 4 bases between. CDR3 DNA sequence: TGTGCCACCAGCAGCCCGAATCAGCCCCAGCATTTT. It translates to CATSSPNQPQHF.

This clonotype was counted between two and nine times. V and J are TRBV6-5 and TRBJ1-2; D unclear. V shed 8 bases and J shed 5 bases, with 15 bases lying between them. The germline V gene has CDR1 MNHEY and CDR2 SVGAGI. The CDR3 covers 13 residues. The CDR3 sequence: CASSSGPLYGYTF. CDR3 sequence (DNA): TGTGCCAGCTCCTCTGGACCACTATATGGCTACACCTTC.

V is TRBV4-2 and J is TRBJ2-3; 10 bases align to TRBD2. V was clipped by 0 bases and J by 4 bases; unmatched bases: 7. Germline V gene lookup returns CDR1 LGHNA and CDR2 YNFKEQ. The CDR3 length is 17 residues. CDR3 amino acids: CASSQDRTSGASDTQYF. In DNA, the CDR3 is TGTGCCAGCAGCCAAGATCGGACTAGCGGTGCCTCAGATACGCAGTATTTT.

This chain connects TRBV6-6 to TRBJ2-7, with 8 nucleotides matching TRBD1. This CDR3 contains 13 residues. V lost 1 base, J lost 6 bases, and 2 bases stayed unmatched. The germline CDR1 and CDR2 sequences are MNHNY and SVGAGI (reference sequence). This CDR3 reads CASSYFTGGEQYF. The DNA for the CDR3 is TGTGCCAGCAGTTACTTCACAGGGGGCGAGCAGTACTTC.

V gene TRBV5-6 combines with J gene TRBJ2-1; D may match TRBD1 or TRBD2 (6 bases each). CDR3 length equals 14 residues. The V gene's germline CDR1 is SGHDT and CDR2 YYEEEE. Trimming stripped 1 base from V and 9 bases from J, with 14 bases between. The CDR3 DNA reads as TGTGCCAGCAGCTTGTGGGGGGCGGTGAGTGAGCAGTTCTTC. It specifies CASSLWGAVSEQFF.

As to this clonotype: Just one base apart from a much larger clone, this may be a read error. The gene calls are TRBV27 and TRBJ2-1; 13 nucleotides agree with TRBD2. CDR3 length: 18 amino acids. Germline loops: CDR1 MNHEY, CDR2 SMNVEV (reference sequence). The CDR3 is CASSSRLAGGLSYNAQFF. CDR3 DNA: TGTGCCAGCAGTTCCAGACTAGCGGGGGGCCTCTCCTACAATGCGCAGTTCTTC.

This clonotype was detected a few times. The CDR3 sequence is CASRQIRDRGYGYTF. As DNA, the CDR3 is TGTGCCAGTAGACAGATCCGGGACAGGGGCTATGGCTACACCTTC. The gene calls are TRBV19 and TRBJ1-2; 10 nucleotides agree with TRBD1. CDR3 length: 15 residues. CDR1 and CDR2 (germline): LNHDA, SQIVND (reference sequence). V lost 6 bases to trimming and J lost 4 bases; unmatched junction nucleotides: 8.

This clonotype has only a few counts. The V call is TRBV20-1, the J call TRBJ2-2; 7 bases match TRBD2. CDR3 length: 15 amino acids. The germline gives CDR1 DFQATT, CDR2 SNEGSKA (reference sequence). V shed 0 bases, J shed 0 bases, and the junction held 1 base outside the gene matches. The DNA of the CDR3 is TGCAGTGCTAGAGACGCGGGGGCGAACACCGGGGAGCTGTTTTTT. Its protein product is CSARDAGANTGELFF.

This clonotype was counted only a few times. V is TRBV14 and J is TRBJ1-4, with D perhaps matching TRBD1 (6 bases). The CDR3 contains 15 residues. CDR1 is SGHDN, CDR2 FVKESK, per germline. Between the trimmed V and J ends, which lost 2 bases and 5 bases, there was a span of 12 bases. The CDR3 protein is CASSQPDRVNEKLFF. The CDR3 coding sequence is TGTGCCAGCAGCCAACCGGACAGAGTAAATGAAAAACTGTTTTTT.

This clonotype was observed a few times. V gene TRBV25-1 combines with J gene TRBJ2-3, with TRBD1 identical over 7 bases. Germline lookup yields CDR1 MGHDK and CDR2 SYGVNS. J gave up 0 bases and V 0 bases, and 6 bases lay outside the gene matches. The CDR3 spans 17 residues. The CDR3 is CASSEYYGTVSTDTQYF. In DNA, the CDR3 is TGTGCCAGCAGTGAATATTATGGGACAGTGAGCACAGATACGCAGTATTTT.

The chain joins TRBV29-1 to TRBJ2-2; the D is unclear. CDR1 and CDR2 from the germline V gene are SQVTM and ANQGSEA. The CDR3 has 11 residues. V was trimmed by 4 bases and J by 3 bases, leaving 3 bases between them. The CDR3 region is CSVAHTGELFF. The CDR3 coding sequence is TGCAGCGTTGCCCACACCGGGGAGCTGTTTTTT.

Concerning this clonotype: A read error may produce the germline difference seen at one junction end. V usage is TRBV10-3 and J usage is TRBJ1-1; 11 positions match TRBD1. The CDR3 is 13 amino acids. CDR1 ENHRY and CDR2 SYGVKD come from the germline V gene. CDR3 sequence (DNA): TGTGTCATCAGTGTAGGACAGGGGGCGGAAGCTTTCTTT. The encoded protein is CVISVGQGAEAFF.

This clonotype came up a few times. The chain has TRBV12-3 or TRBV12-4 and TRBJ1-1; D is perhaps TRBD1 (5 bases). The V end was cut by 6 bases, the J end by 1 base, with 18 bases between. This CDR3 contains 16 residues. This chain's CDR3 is CASRPPGVDWNTEAFF. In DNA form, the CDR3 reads TGTGCCAGCAGACCCCCGGGGGTCGATTGGAACACTGAAGCTTTCTTT.

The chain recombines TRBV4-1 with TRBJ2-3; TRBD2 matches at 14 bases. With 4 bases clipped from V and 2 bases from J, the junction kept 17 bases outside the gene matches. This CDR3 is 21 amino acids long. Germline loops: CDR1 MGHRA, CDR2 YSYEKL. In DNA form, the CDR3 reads TGCGCCAGCAGCCTACCCCCCGGACTAGCGGGGGGCCCTGAACCCACAGATACGCAGTATTTT. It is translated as CASSLPPGLAGGPEPTDTQYF.

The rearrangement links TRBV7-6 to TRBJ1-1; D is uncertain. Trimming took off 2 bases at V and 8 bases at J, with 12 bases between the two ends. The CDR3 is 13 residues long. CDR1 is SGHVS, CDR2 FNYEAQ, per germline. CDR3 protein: CASSLSQTQEAFF. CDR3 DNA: TGTGCCAGCAGCTTAAGTCAGACTCAGGAAGCTTTCTTT.

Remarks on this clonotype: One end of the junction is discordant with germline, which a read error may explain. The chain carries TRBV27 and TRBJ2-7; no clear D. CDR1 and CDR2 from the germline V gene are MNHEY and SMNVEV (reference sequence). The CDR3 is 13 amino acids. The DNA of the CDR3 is TGTGCCAGCAGTTTATCGCCCTCCTTCGAGCAGTACTTC. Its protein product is CASSLSPSFEQYF.

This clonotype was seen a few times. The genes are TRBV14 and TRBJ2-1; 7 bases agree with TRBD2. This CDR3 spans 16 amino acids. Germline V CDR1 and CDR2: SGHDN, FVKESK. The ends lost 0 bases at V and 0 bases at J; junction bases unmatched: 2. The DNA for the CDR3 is TGTGCCAGCAGCCAAGAGCGGGGGAGCTCCTACAATGAGCAGTTCTTC. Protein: CASSQERGSSYNEQFF.

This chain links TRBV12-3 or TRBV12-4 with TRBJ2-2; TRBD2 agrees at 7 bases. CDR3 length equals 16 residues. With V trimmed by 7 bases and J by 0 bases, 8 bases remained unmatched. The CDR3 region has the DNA TGTGCCAGCACTCCCGTGGGGGGGACGAACACCGGGGAGCTGTTTTTT. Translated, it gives CASTPVGGTNTGELFF.

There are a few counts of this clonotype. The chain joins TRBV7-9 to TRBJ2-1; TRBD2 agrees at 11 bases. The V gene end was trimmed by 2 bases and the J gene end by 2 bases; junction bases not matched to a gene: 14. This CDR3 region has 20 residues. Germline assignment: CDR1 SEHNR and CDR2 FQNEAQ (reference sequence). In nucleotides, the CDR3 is TGTGCCAGCAGCTTACCGTGGGCTAGCGGGGGGCCGGGACCCTACAATGAGCAGTTCTTC. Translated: CASSLPWASGGPGPYNEQFF.

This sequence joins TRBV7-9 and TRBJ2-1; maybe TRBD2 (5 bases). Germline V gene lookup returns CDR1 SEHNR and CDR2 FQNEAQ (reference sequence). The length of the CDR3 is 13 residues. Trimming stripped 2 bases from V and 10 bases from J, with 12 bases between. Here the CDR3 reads CASSLSSNEEQFF. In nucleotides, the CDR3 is TGTGCCAGCAGCTTATCTAGCAATGAAGAGCAGTTCTTC.

Here the CDR3 DNA reads TGCGCCAGCAGCCCTACCTCGGGACAGGGTGCCGATGGCTACACCTTC. Translating gives CASSPTSGQGADGYTF. This chain uses TRBV5-1 with TRBJ1-2; 9 bases agree with TRBD1. V was clipped by 4 bases and J by 6 bases; unmatched bases: 13. The CDR3 is made up of 16 amino acids. Germline V gene sequence: CDR1 SGHRS, CDR2 YFSETQ.

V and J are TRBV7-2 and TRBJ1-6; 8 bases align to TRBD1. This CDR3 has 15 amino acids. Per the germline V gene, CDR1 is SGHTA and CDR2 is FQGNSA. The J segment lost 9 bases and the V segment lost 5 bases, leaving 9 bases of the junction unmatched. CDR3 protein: CASSHGPGQGSPLHF. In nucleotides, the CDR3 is TGTGCCAGCAGCCACGGACCCGGACAGGGTTCACCCCTCCACTTT.

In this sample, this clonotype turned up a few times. The chain's CDR3 is CASSLLDPTKYNEQFF. The CDR3, as DNA: TGTGCCAGCAGTCTACTCGATCCTACCAAATACAATGAGCAGTTCTTC. V is TRBV6-6 and J is TRBJ2-1; D is undetermined. The germline V and J ends were trimmed by 5 bases and 4 bases, with 18 bases remaining between them. Per germline, CDR1 MNHNY and CDR2 SVGAGI (reference sequence). This CDR3 region has 16 residues.

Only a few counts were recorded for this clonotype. The DNA for the CDR3 is TGTGCCAGCAGCTCGTACAGGGAAGACACCGGGGAGCTGTTTTTT. It specifies CASSSYREDTGELFF. The chain recombines TRBV11-3 with TRBJ2-2, with D tentatively TRBD1 (6 bases). V was pared by 4 bases and J by 3 bases, with 12 bases between. The CDR3 consists of 15 residues. Looked up from germline, CDR1 is SGHNT and CDR2 is YENEEA.

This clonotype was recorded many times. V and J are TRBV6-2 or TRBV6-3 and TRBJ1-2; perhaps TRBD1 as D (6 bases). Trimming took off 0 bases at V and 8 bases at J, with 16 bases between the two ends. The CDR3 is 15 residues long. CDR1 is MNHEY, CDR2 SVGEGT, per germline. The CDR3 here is CASSYSGRGTDGYTF. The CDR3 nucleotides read TGTGCCAGCAGTTACTCTGGCAGGGGAACAGACGGCTACACCTTC.

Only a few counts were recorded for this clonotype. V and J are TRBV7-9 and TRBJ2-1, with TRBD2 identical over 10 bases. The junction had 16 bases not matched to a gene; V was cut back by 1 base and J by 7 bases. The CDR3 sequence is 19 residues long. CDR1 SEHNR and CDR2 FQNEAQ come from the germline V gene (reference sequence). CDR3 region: CASSLETSGSGIGLNEQFF. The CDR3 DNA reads TGTGCCAGCAGCTTAGAGACTAGCGGGTCCGGTATAGGGTTGAATGAGCAGTTCTTC.

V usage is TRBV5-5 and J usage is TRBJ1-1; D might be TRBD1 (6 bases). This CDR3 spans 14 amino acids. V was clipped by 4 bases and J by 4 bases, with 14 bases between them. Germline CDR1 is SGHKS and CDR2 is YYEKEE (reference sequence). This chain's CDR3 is CASSASQGTTEAFF. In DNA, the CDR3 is TGTGCCAGCAGCGCCTCGCAGGGGACCACTGAAGCTTTCTTT.